The next 3 T cell receptor beta chains were all read from a single sample in a study of OX40 agonist ivuxolimab in advanced cancers. Measured with immunoSEQ multiplex PCR; TCRdb has only the in-frame clones, and not every one. The table includes about 7,000 clones, around 75% detected once. The sample was CD4+ or CD8+ T cells sorted from blood, taken in a trial of the OX40 agonist ivuxolimab. The receptors were sampled from an adult with an advanced solid tumor such as melanoma, head and neck, liver or kidney cancer.

The chain couples TRBV19 to TRBJ2-1; 14 bases match TRBD2. Trimming took 1 base from V and 2 from J; bases not matched to a gene: 13. The germline V gene encodes CDR1 LNHDA and CDR2 SQIVND (reference sequence). This CDR3 has 21 residues. The CDR3 reads CASSIVGTSGSFSNPYNEQFF. The CDR3 nucleotides read TGTGCCAGTAGTATAGTTGGGACTAGCGGGAGTTTTTCCAACCCCTACAATGAGCAGTTCTTC.

The CDR3 is CASRATPGQGYEQYF. As DNA, the CDR3 is TGTGCCAGCAGAGCAACACCGGGACAGGGCTACGAGCAGTACTTC. The rearrangement links TRBV5-5 to TRBJ2-7, with 9 bases fitting TRBD1. Per germline, CDR1 SGHKS and CDR2 YYEKEE (reference sequence). Trimming removed 5 bases from V and 3 bases from J; junction bases left unmatched: 9. The CDR3 length is 15 residues.

Of note for this clone: Other nucleotide sequences from this sample produce the same CDR3. This sequence joins TRBV7-6 and TRBJ1-4; 9 positions agree with TRBD1. The length of the CDR3 is 15 residues. J lost 6 bases, V lost 3 bases, and 5 bases had no gene match. CDR1 is SGHVS and CDR2 is FNYEAQ in the germline V gene. This CDR3 is CASSLDRDRDEKLFF. CDR3 coding DNA: TGTGCCAGCAGCTTGGACCGGGACAGGGATGAAAAACTGTTTTTT.